This is a list of T cell receptor beta chains from one sample in a study of T cell responses to AZD1222 COVID-19 vaccine. The assay was immunoSEQ multiplex PCR, and TCRdb's table has in-frame clones only and misses some. The sample shows 100,000 to 150,000 clones, approximately 85% of them seen only once. Sample: peripheral blood, taken 28 days after the second AZD1222 dose. All receptors derive from an adult who received the AZD1222 COVID-19 vaccine. Both conserved end residues are part of each CDR3. The D gene is left open where the match is weak. The listing skips clone size in some rows; elsewhere it reads once, few, many or a size class.

size	V	D	J	CDR3	DNA
-	TRBV3-1/TRBV3-2	TRBD1	TRBJ1-1	CASLIRTGEVRAFF	TGTGCCAGCCTCATCCGGACAGGGGAGGTGAGAGCTTTCTTT
once	TRBV18	TRBD1	TRBJ1-1	CASSPPGTENTEAFF	TGTGCCAGCTCACCCCCTGGGACAGAGAACACTGAAGCTTTCTTT
-	TRBV28	-	TRBJ1-1	CASSTTEAFF	TGTGCCAGCAGCACCACTGAAGCTTTCTTT
-	TRBV27	-	TRBJ1-6	CASSLGQNNSPLHF	TGTGCCAGCAGTTTAGGACAGAATAATTCACCCCTCCACTTT
-	TRBV5-4	-	TRBJ2-7	CASSLGTAITYEQYF	TGTGCCAGCAGCTTAGGGACTGCCATTACCTACGAGCAGTACTTC
-	TRBV18	-	TRBJ1-1	CASSAEGGDTEAFF	TGTGCCAGCTCTGCGGAGGGGGGTGACACTGAAGCTTTCTTT
once	TRBV7-7	TRBD1	TRBJ2-7	CASSLGEGQGRVQYF	TGTGCCAGCAGCTTAGGGGAGGGACAGGGCAGGGTGCAGTACTTC
once	TRBV5-1	-	TRBJ1-5	CASSPAGAGQPQHF	TGCGCCAGCAGCCCGGCGGGGGCGGGTCAGCCCCAGCATTTT
once	TRBV5-8	TRBD1	TRBJ1-4	CASSSGQGSEKLFF	TGTGCCAGCAGCTCCGGACAGGGGAGTGAAAAACTGTTTTTT
-	TRBV18	TRBD1	TRBJ1-2	CASSRGQANVPSGYGYTF	TGTGCCAGCTCAAGGGGACAGGCGAACGTACCCTCTGGATATGGCTACACCTTC
-	TRBV3-1/TRBV3-2	-	TRBJ1-5	CASSQDTGSNQPQHF	TGTGCCAGCAGCCAAGATACAGGGAGCAATCAGCCCCAGCATTTT
-	TRBV19	-	TRBJ1-2	CASSSPRAGEDGYTF	TGTGCCAGTAGTAGCCCGCGGGCAGGGGAGGATGGCTACACCTTC
-	TRBV5-1	-	TRBJ2-3	CASSLAEVEGTDTQYF	TGCGCCAGCAGCTTGGCCGAGGTAGAGGGGACAGATACGCAGTATTTT
-	TRBV18	-	TRBJ2-2	CASSDNQGRYTGELFF	TGTGCCAGCTCAGACAACCAGGGGCGGTACACCGGGGAGCTGTTTTTT
once	TRBV10-1	-	TRBJ1-1	CASSVDYDSEAFF	TGCGCCAGCAGTGTTGATTATGACTCTGAAGCTTTCTTT
-	TRBV21-1	-	TRBJ2-7	CASSPPSGTRSSYEQYF	TGTGCCAGCAGCCCCCCCTCCGGGACCAGGAGCTCCTACGAGCAGTACTTC
-	TRBV5-8	-	TRBJ2-3	CASSFTGEGITDTQYF	TGTGCCAGCAGCTTCACAGGGGAGGGTATAACAGATACGCAGTATTTT
-	TRBV7-2	-	TRBJ2-3	CASSSDYSSTDTQYF	TGTGCCAGCAGCTCGGACTATTCTAGCACAGATACGCAGTATTTT
-	TRBV19	TRBD1	TRBJ1-5	CASSIADRGNQPQHF	TGTGCCAGTAGTATTGCGGACAGGGGCAATCAGCCCCAGCATTTT
-	TRBV9	-	TRBJ2-2	CASSVDGGVAGELFF	TGTGCCAGCAGCGTAGACGGGGGAGTTGCCGGGGAGCTGTTTTTT
-	TRBV21-1	-	TRBJ2-7	CASAGHIRLSSYEQYF	TGTGCCAGCGCAGGACACATAAGACTTAGCTCCTACGAGCAGTACTTC
-	TRBV11-2	-	TRBJ2-3	CASSVAGTSDTQYF	TGTGCCAGCAGCGTAGCTGGGACATCAGATACGCAGTATTTT
once	TRBV6-5	-	TRBJ2-5	CASSFGPETQYF	TGTGCCAGCAGCTTTGGGCCGGAGACCCAGTACTTC
once	TRBV28	TRBD1	TRBJ1-2	CASRPPRGQGPNYGYTF	TGTGCCAGCAGACCCCCCCGGGGACAGGGGCCTAACTATGGCTACACCTTC
-	TRBV11-2	-	TRBJ2-5	CASSLGPSVVETQYF	TGTGCCAGCAGCTTAGGCCCTAGCGTCGTAGAGACCCAGTACTTC
-	TRBV5-8	-	TRBJ1-5	CASSLGQLNQPQHF	TGTGCCAGCAGCTTGGGGCAGCTCAATCAGCCCCAGCATTTT
-	TRBV18	-	TRBJ1-5	CASSPTGETRLKPQHF	TGTGCCAGCTCACCCACGGGGGAGACAAGGCTAAAGCCCCAGCATTTT
-	TRBV6-6	-	TRBJ2-7	CASSYGNGREQYF	TGTGCCAGCAGTTACGGCAATGGGCGCGAGCAGTACTTC
few	TRBV10-3	TRBD2	TRBJ2-5	CAISEIVVQLAGPYQETQYF	TGTGCCATCAGTGAGATCGTCGTGCAACTAGCGGGTCCGTACCAAGAGACCCAGTACTTC
-	TRBV4-1	-	TRBJ2-7	CASNPGQGPSYEQYF	TGCGCCAGCAACCCCGGCCAGGGTCCCTCCTACGAGCAGTACTTC
-	TRBV5-1	-	TRBJ2-2	CASSDYRTNTGELFF	TGCGCCAGCAGCGATTACAGGACGAACACCGGGGAGCTGTTTTTT
-	TRBV3-1/TRBV3-2	-	TRBJ1-1	CASSPRDRRGNTEAFF	TGTGCCAGCAGCCCCCGGGACCGACGGGGGAACACTGAAGCTTTCTTT
-	TRBV6-2/TRBV6-3	TRBD1	TRBJ2-3	CASSYYPGQGTDTQYF	TGTGCCAGCAGTTACTATCCGGGACAGGGAACAGATACGCAGTATTTT
-	TRBV6-2/TRBV6-3	TRBD2	TRBJ2-1	CASSYSGGGRNEQFF	TGTGCCAGCAGTTACTCTGGCGGGGGGAGAAATGAGCAGTTCTTC
-	TRBV6-5	-	TRBJ1-1	CASEGGQNTEAFF	TGTGCCAGCGAGGGGGGTCAGAACACTGAAGCTTTCTTT
-	TRBV7-3	TRBD1	TRBJ2-1	CASSLRAGDRGRSEQFF	TGTGCCAGCAGCTTAAGGGCAGGAGACAGGGGGAGAAGTGAGCAGTTCTTC
-	TRBV6-2/TRBV6-3	-	TRBJ2-3	CASSYSTERGGYF	TGTGCCAGCAGTTACTCGACGGAACGTGGGGGGTATTTT
-	TRBV28	-	TRBJ2-3	CASSPRAGRITTDTQYF	TGTGCCAGCAGTCCCCGCGCAGGACGGATTACCACAGATACGCAGTATTTT
once	TRBV7-2	-	TRBJ1-5	CASSLDGNQPQHF	TGTGCCAGCAGCTTAGATGGCAATCAGCCCCAGCATTTT
-	TRBV5-8	-	TRBJ1-4	CASNLQGTSFEKLFF	TGTGCCAGCAACTTGCAGGGGACCTCCTTTGAAAAACTGTTTTTT
-	TRBV5-6	-	TRBJ1-1	CASIQRTSRGTEAFF	TGTGCCAGCATCCAACGCACCAGTCGGGGAACGGAAGCTTTCTTT
-	TRBV28	-	TRBJ1-2	CASKTANYGYTF	TGTGCCAGCAAGACCGCTAACTATGGCTACACCTTC
-	TRBV20-1	TRBD1	TRBJ1-5	CSASGDRSQPQHF	TGCAGTGCTAGTGGGGACAGGTCTCAGCCCCAGCATTTT
few	TRBV4-1	-	TRBJ1-2	CASSQDRLPSYGYTF	TGCGCCAGCAGCCAAGATAGGCTCCCGAGCTATGGCTACACCTTC
-	TRBV6-2/TRBV6-3	-	TRBJ1-2	CASSYRLNYGYTF	TGTGCCAGCAGTTATCGGCTGAACTATGGCTACACCTTC
-	TRBV6-5	-	TRBJ1-1	CASSTGYTEAFF	TGTGCCAGCAGTACAGGGTACACTGAAGCTTTCTTT